This entry lists 13 T cell receptor beta chains sequenced from one sample in a study of shared clonotypes between healthy human individuals. Data came from immunoSEQ multiplex PCR; TCRdb stores just in-frame clones and leaves some out. Among millions of clones, 85% to 95% were seen once, and the ten largest hold approximately 1.7%. Terminally differentiated effector memory CD45RA+ cells were left out of the naive CD8 fraction, which was CD45RO-negative and positively selected for CCR7. The sample taken for sequencing was naive CD8+ T cells from PBMCs. These receptor sequences come from a man between 18 and 29 years old in good health. Some clones in this sample may be carry-over from other donors' samples.

This sequence joins TRBV10-3 and TRBJ2-7; D is perhaps TRBD2 (6 bases). Germline CDR1 ENHRY, CDR2 SYGVKD. V was shortened by 3 bases and J by 3 bases, with 27 bases between the two germline ends. The CDR3 has 19 residues. CDR3 nucleotides: TGTGCCATCAGTGATCTTTTTAGGTCTGACCAGCCGGGAGTCTACGAGCAGTACTTC. Protein sequence: CAISDLFRSDQPGVYEQYF.

This rearrangement joins TRBV19 to TRBJ2-7; D is unclear. Germline CDR1 and CDR2: LNHDA and SQIVND (reference sequence). The CDR3 runs 13 residues. V shed 5 bases and J shed 3 bases, with 11 bases lying between them. The CDR3 nucleotides read TGTGCCAGTAGTCGGCAGGTCCACTACGAGCAGTACTTC. Translated: CASSRQVHYEQYF.

Concerning this clone: At the DNA level, this CDR3 is encoded by other sequences in the same sample as well. The chain is built from TRBV27 and TRBJ2-7; 12 nucleotides line up with TRBD1. There are 15 residues in the CDR3. CDR1 and CDR2 from the germline V gene are MNHEY and SMNVEV (reference sequence). J gave up 4 bases and V 1 base, and 2 bases lay outside the gene matches. The CDR3 region has the DNA TGTGCCAGCAGTTTATTGGGACAGGGGGCTTACGAGCAGTACTTC. Amino acid sequence: CASSLLGQGAYEQYF.

The V call is TRBV7-2, the J call TRBJ2-7; 9 nucleotides agree with TRBD2. J lost 2 bases, V lost 4 bases, and 0 bases had no gene match. Germline V gene sequence: CDR1 SGHTA, CDR2 FQGNSA. The CDR3 runs 13 residues. The CDR3 DNA sequence: TGTGCCAGCAGCTGGACTAGCGCCTACGAGCAGTACTTC. Translating gives CASSWTSAYEQYF.

The genes are TRBV5-6 and TRBJ2-7; D might be TRBD1 (6 bases). Germline CDR1 is SGHDT and CDR2 is YYEEEE. Trimming shortened V by 5 bases and J by 1 base, and 13 bases separated the two germline ends. This CDR3 has 14 residues. The CDR3 loop reads CASSYRDKSYEQYF. The DNA for the CDR3 is TGTGCCAGCAGTTACCGGGACAAGTCCTACGAGCAGTACTTC.

The genes are TRBV9 and TRBJ2-3, with D tentatively TRBD1 (7 bases). V dropped 1 base and J dropped 2 bases, with 17 bases sitting between them. Looked up from germline, CDR1 is SGDLS and CDR2 is YYNGEE. The CDR3 spans 17 residues. The CDR3 sequence is CASSVNWRDSNTDTQYF. For the CDR3, the DNA is TGTGCCAGCAGCGTAAATTGGAGGGACAGCAACACAGATACGCAGTATTTT.

This rearrangement joins TRBV27 to TRBJ1-1, with 7 positions matching TRBD1. Germline V gene sequence: CDR1 MNHEY, CDR2 SMNVEV (reference sequence). The CDR3 totals 16 residues. V shed 6 bases, J shed 3 bases, and the junction held 13 bases outside the gene matches. In DNA form, the CDR3 reads TGTGCCAGCAGCCCCTCAGGGGGTGAGGTTGACACTGAAGCTTTCTTT. Residues: CASSPSGGEVDTEAFF.

The chain has TRBV6-6 and TRBJ2-2; TRBD2 aligns across 9 bases. The CDR3 spans 16 residues. The trim removed 2 bases at V and 3 bases at J, leaving 4 bases unmatched. Germline values: CDR1 MNHNY, CDR2 SVGAGI (reference sequence). This chain's CDR3 is CASSYRLAEYTGELFF. CDR3 DNA sequence: TGTGCCAGCAGTTACCGACTAGCGGAGTACACCGGGGAGCTGTTTTTT.

The rearrangement uses TRBV6-1 and TRBJ2-7; 7 bases are a match to TRBD1. The length of the CDR3 is 17 residues. Germline V gene data show CDR1 as MNHNS and CDR2 as SASEGT. Germline trimming cut 2 bases from V and 0 bases from J; bases unmatched to any gene: 10. CDR3: CASSESAGQESSYEQYF. The CDR3 DNA follows: TGTGCCAGCAGTGAATCCGCAGGACAGGAGAGCTCCTACGAGCAGTACTTC.

The genes are TRBV27 and TRBJ2-1; D possibly matches TRBD1 or TRBD2 (5 bases each). The V gene lost 1 base and the J gene lost 8 bases, with 9 bases spanning the gap. Germline V gene lookup returns CDR1 MNHEY and CDR2 SMNVEV (reference sequence). This CDR3 region has 13 residues. The CDR3 reads CASSLFRGHEQFF. CDR3 coding DNA: TGTGCCAGCAGTTTATTCCGGGGCCATGAGCAGTTCTTC.

The J gene is TRBJ2-7, the V gene TRBV7-9, with a tentative D call TRBD1 (6 bases). This CDR3 comprises 15 residues. Germline V lookup: CDR1 SEHNR, CDR2 FQNEAQ (reference sequence). Trimming removed 5 bases from V and 1 base from J, with 15 bases in between. The CDR3 region has the DNA TGTGCCAGCAGCACAACAGGAGGACAGTCCTACGAGCAGTACTTC. Translating gives CASSTTGGQSYEQYF.

The V gene is TRBV30, the J gene TRBJ2-3; possible D gene TRBD2, 7 bases. The CDR3 is 15 residues long. The germline CDR1 and CDR2 sequences are GTSNPN and SVGIG (reference sequence). The ends were cut back, 2 bases at V and 2 bases at J, with 14 bases in the middle. The CDR3 region is CAWSHTGRVTDTQYF. The CDR3 DNA reads TGTGCCTGGAGTCATACAGGGAGGGTCACAGATACGCAGTATTTT.

A single count supports this clone. J is TRBJ1-4 and V is TRBV7-9, with a weak D call TRBD1 (5 bases). There are 16 residues in the CDR3. V shed 4 bases and J shed 8 bases, with 20 bases lying between them. Germline-derived CDR1 and CDR2 are SEHNR and FQNEAQ (reference sequence). The CDR3 DNA follows: TGTGCCAGCAGCTGGGCTCAGGGACCCAATGGAGAAAAACTGTTTTTT. Encoded protein: CASSWAQGPNGEKLFF.